This T cell receptor beta chain is drawn from a study of T-cell reconstitution after alpha-beta-depleted transplantation in children. Study-wide results and caveats: For some patients, TCRbeta diversity was high at day 60 because of recipient T cells and thymic progenitors that survived. T-cell numbers and diversity one year post-transplant derived largely from freshly generated T cells. Several hundred expanded graft clones reportedly were the source of alpha-beta T cells about two months after transplant.

CDR1 is LGHDT and CDR2 is YNNKEL in the germline V gene (reference sequence). The CDR3 length is 17 residues. V gave up 11 bases and J gave up 4 bases, with 26 bases separating them. As concerns this clonotype: Its antigen is still unknown.

Preparation of the TCRbeta library used unique molecular identifiers. TCRdb re-derived calls from the PCR reads in MiXCR, one entry per CDR3 protein. Found here are approximately 630,000 distinct CDR3 sequences, roughly 14% of them singletons; the top ten hold 0.79%. Sequences were derived from PBMCs, sampled before TCRalphabeta/CD19-depleted stem cell transplant. The chain couples TRBV3-1 to TRBJ2-2; TRBD2 is a possible D gene (6 bases). The origin of this receptor is a girl aged 2-15 years with congenital amegakaryocytic thrombocytopenia, due to receive a stem cell transplant. Here the CDR3 DNA reads TGTGCCTGCTCCCCGCCGGGACTGGTTGACTTCACCGGGGAGCTGTTTTTT. Its protein product is CACSPPGLVDFTGELFF.